This T cell receptor (beta chain) was identified during a study of T cell repertoires in cytomegalovirus infection. Study results and caveats: CMV-specific TCR beta clonotypes restricted by HLA-C dominated the ex vivo response.

TCRdb reprocessed the reads with MiXCR, giving one entry per CDR3 protein. The sample contains more than 500,000 distinct CDR3 sequences, approximately 15% of which appear only once. A few counts support this clonotype. Its specificity is not known. Sequencing was carried out using CD8+ T cells from PBMCs. This sequence was found in a human donor in good health (CMV status not recorded). Some clones in this sample may be carry-over from other donors' samples.

CDR3 nucleotide sequence: TGTGCCAGCAGCCAAGTTCAACTAGCGGGGGTACACAATGAGCAGTTCTTC. Encoded protein: CASSQVQLAGVHNEQFF. The rearrangement uses TRBV3-1 and TRBJ2-1; the match to TRBD2 covers 11 bases. V shed 1 base, J shed 5 bases, and the junction held 7 bases outside the gene matches. This CDR3 contains 17 residues. Per the germline V gene, CDR1 is LGHDT and CDR2 is YNNKEL (reference sequence).